This T cell receptor beta chain was profiled in a study of blood T cell repertoires in COVID-19. Study context: The United States, Italy and Spain supplied acute and convalescent COVID-19 samples.

Original analysis: Reference gene primers were amplified, and this amplification served to estimate nucleated cell counts. TCRdb's table, derived via immunoSEQ multiplex PCR, lists solely in-frame clones and lacks some. D and trimming come from the DNA, and the V and J calls and clone size come from that table. The table records approximately 190,000 clones, around four fifths of them present only once. Germline values: CDR1 MNHEY, CDR2 SVGAGI. The CDR3 runs 13 residues. V was shortened by 6 bases and J by 5 bases, with 13 bases between the two germline ends. Material for sequencing was peripheral blood. This clonotype was sampled from a human donor in a cohort sampled during active COVID-19. The chain links TRBV6-5 to TRBJ2-5; weak D call: TRBD2 (6 bases). The CDR3 is CASSPGTQETQYF. The CDR3 region has the DNA TGTGCCAGCAGCCCCGGGACTCAGGAGACCCAGTACTTC.